This entry lists 7 T cell receptor beta chains sequenced from one sample in a study of spatial heterogeneity in lung cancer. This sample's time point: sample taken at primary tumor resection. The study sequenced unsorted whole RNA from tumor, nontumor lung or frozen PBMC. Each CDR3 protein is one row after TCRdb ran MiXCR on the 5' RACE reads. Here the sample spans nearly 4,500 distinct CDR3 sequences, 20% to 25% being singletons. The sample here was normal lung tissue next to the tumor, taken at surgery. The receptors come from a female donor with early-stage non-small cell lung cancer.

This clonotype was detected a few times. This beta chain slipped into a library made for alpha chains as a stray read, so its size is not meaningful. The chain combines TRBV2 with TRBJ2-3; TRBD2 matches 9 bases. The junction had 10 bases not matched to a gene; V was cut back by 3 bases and J by 6 bases. The CDR3 is 16 amino acids. CDR1 SNHLY and CDR2 FYNNEI come from the germline V gene. The CDR3 here is CASSDGASGVRDTQYF. In DNA form, the CDR3 reads TGTGCCAGCAGTGATGGGGCTAGCGGGGTCCGGGATACGCAGTATTTT.

Judged by abundance, this clonotype is medium-sized. With the library built for alpha chains, this beta chain is off target and its frequency is not meaningful. The J gene is TRBJ2-1, the V gene TRBV12-3 or TRBV12-4; D is ambiguous. This CDR3 comprises 12 residues. V lost 7 bases, J lost 12 bases, and 16 bases lay in between. Here the CDR3 reads CASTGDWSGQFF. The CDR3 DNA reads as TGTGCCAGCACCGGAGACTGGTCTGGGCAGTTCTTC.

This clonotype was recorded at least ten times. This beta chain turned up in a library designed for alpha chains; as an off-target read, its abundance says little. The rearrangement uses TRBV6-2 or TRBV6-3 and TRBJ2-7, with a tentative D call TRBD1 (5 bases). The V end lost 2 bases, the J end lost 7 bases, and 12 bases lay between the germline ends. Looked up from germline, CDR1 is MNHEY and CDR2 is SVGEGT. CDR3 length equals 13 residues. The CDR3 nucleotides are TGTGCCAGCAGTTACACAGGTTGGCGGGAGCAGTACTTC. This encodes CASSYTGWREQYF.

Concerning this clonotype itself: This beta chain is a stray read from a library made for alpha chains; its abundance is not meaningful. The chain links TRBV24-1 to TRBJ1-4; D gene uncertain. Per the germline V gene, CDR1 is KGHDR and CDR2 is SFDVKD. V shed 8 bases and J shed 0 bases, with 12 bases lying between them. The CDR3 runs to 15 residues. CDR3 sequence (DNA): TGTGCCACCAACCCGGACGGTGCAACTAATGAAAAACTGTTTTTT. It translates to CATNPDGATNEKLFF.

By share of the sample, this clonotype is medium-sized. The library was prepared for alpha chains; this beta chain is a stray read, so its frequency means little. V gene TRBV7-2 combines with J gene TRBJ2-3, with 11 positions matching TRBD2. This CDR3 is 16 amino acids long. In germline, CDR1 is SGHTA, CDR2 FQGNSA. Losses at the gene ends were 5 bases for V and 4 bases for J; bases not matched to a gene: 8. CDR3 in amino acids: CASSRNSGRAADTQYF. Here the CDR3 DNA reads TGTGCCAGCAGCCGAAATAGCGGGAGGGCCGCAGATACGCAGTATTTT.

There are many counts of this clonotype. This beta chain is an unintended read in a library built for alpha chains; its size means little. The V and J genes are TRBV7-8 and TRBJ2-3; a weak D match, TRBD2 (6 bases). Germline lookup yields CDR1 SGHVS and CDR2 FQNEAQ. This CDR3 has 15 residues. Trimming removed 1 base at V and 1 base at J, with 9 bases between. CDR3 residues: CASSLDSSGTDTQYF. CDR3 nucleotide sequence: TGTGCCAGCAGCTTAGACTCTAGCGGCACAGATACGCAGTATTTT. Complete variable domain (other parts from reference TRBV7-8 and TRBJ2-3): GAGVSQSPRYKVAKRGQDVALRCDPISGHVSLFWYQQALGQGPEFLTYFQNEAQLDKSGLPSDRFFAERPEGSVSTLKIQRTQQEDSAVYLCASSLDSSGTDTQYFGPGTRLTVL.

This clonotype has just a few counts. The library was designed around alpha chains, so this beta chain is a stray read whose abundance carries little weight. The chain couples TRBV29-1 to TRBJ2-1; 8 bases match TRBD2. V was clipped by 3 bases and J by 3 bases; unmatched bases: 4. The CDR3 sequence is 14 residues long. Germline V gene data show CDR1 as SQVTM and CDR2 as ANQGSEA. In DNA form, the CDR3 reads TGCAGCGTTGATAGTAGCGGGGTCTACAATGAGCAGTTCTTC. This sequence encodes CSVDSSGVYNEQFF.